This T cell receptor beta chain was sequenced for a study of shared clonotypes between healthy human individuals. CDR1 and CDR2 from the germline V gene are SGHDT and YYEEEE. V was clipped by 0 bases and J by 0 bases; unmatched bases: 13. This CDR3 spans 19 amino acids. Profiling relied on immunoSEQ multiplex PCR, and the TCRdb table lists in-frame clones only, not all of them. Of some 2,000,000 clones in the sample, approximately 95% are singletons; the top ten hold 0.13%. The clonotype originates from a man aged 18 to 35 in good health. Material: naive CD4+ T cells sorted from blood. Subset defined: CD45RA+ positively selected. V and J are TRBV5-6 and TRBJ2-3, with 7 bases fitting TRBD2. This chain's CDR3 is CASSLAITSAVSSTDTQYF. The CDR3 DNA reads as TGTGCCAGCAGCTTGGCCATAACTAGCGCCGTTTCTAGCACAGATACGCAGTATTTT. Full variable domain (outside the CDR3, taken from reference TRBV5-6 and TRBJ2-3): DAGVTQSPTHLIKTRGQQVTLRCSPKSGHDTVSWYQQALGQGPQFIFQYYEEEERQRGNFPDRFSGHQFPNYSSELNVNALLLGDSALYLCASSLAITSAVSSTDTQYFGPGTRLTVL.